The T cell receptor beta chain described here comes from a study of cytomegalovirus exposure and HLA in healthy donors. Comments on this clone: The target antigen is unknown.

Study observations and caveats: Among donors in an Asian-associated ancestry cluster, a later analysis reportedly found fewer N-insertions than the roughly 610-donor mean.

This CDR3 region has 12 residues. Germline CDR1 and CDR2: SGHTA and FQGNSA. The V segment lost 1 base and the J segment 12 bases; nucleotides outside the gene matches: 4. A multiplex PCR was run with 60 Vbeta primers and 13 Jbeta primers. Method: immunoSEQ multiplex PCR; TCRdb's copy keeps in-frame clones and lacks some. This sample yields roughly 160,000 clones, of which roughly 80% are seen a single time; around 9% belongs to the top ten. Source material: PBMCs. The genes are TRBV7-2 and TRBJ1-2, with 8 bases matching TRBD1. This clonotype was sampled from a male donor in good health and CMV-seropositive. DNA of the CDR3: TGTGCCAGCAGCTTAGGTGGACAGGGTGACACCTTC. Translated: CASSLGGQGDTF.